This T cell receptor (beta chain) appears in the sequencing data of a study of blood T cell repertoires in COVID-19. Study as a whole: The origin of the acute and convalescent COVID-19 samples was the United States, Italy and Spain.

The Seattle patients joined while their infection was active and were tracked longitudinally afterward. CDR1 is LGHNA, CDR2 YSLEER, per germline. The CDR3 sequence is 15 residues long. Trimming removed 6 bases from V and 0 bases from J, with 12 bases in between. In the study's own analysis: How many nucleated cells were present was estimated from reference gene primer amplification. The protocol was immunoSEQ multiplex PCR, while the TCRdb copy is restricted to in-frame clones and leaves out a portion. V and J calls and clone size are given by that table; D and trimming were obtained from the DNA. The sample yields 150,000 to 180,000 clones, roughly 88% seen once.

The chain joins TRBV4-3 to TRBJ1-3, with D maybe TRBD1 (6 bases). This clonotype originated in a man aged 55 to 70 with COVID-19, enrolled during active disease. The sample comprised peripheral blood. The CDR3, as DNA: TGCGCCAGCAGACCGGACAGTGCCTCTGGAAACACCATATATTTT. Amino acids: CASRPDSASGNTIYF.